This T cell receptor beta chain was obtained from a study of blood T cell repertoires in COVID-19. There are 16 residues in the CDR3. The V and J ends lost 2 bases and 3 bases, in that order; junction bases with no gene match: 7. Germline-derived CDR1 and CDR2 are MDHEN and SYDVKM. Per the authors' pipeline: Reference gene primer amplification in the assay estimated nucleated cell counts. Data came from immunoSEQ multiplex PCR; TCRdb stores just in-frame clones and leaves some out. Clone size and V and J calls were adopted from that table, with D and trimming inferred from the DNA. The sample includes about 200,000 clones, over 60% of them seen just once.

The clonotype was recovered from a woman in her seventies with acute or convalescent COVID-19. Sample: peripheral blood. The chain carries TRBV28 and TRBJ1-2; TRBD1 aligns across 9 bases. The CDR3 reads CASSLAPGQGDYGYTF. The CDR3 DNA sequence: TGTGCCAGCAGTTTAGCACCGGGACAGGGTGACTATGGCTACACCTTC.